This T cell receptor (beta chain) was identified in a study of radiation and T cells in renal cell carcinoma (dated by TCRdb to about 2020). Some background on the complete study: A total of fewer than 55 samples underwent TCR beta sequencing, made up of 25 or so tumors and around 27 peripheral blood samples. The final blood draw was performed at 4 weeks after radiation, at the same time as nephrectomy. Across all 50 or so samples, 4 million to 5 million unique CDR3 nucleotide sequences encoding roughly 2,800,000 unique CDR3 amino acid sequences were identified. The research as a whole found: Because the trial had a single-armed design, the trial could not examine how radiation dose or scheduling affected the TCR repertoire. Tracking of blood repertoire dynamics stopped at three to five weeks after treatment, with no follow-up past that point. An increase in top tumor clonotypes in blood was observed from baseline to 2 weeks post-radiation, followed by contraction by 4 weeks, which was taken to suggest transient expansion of tumor-resident clones. Because no pretreatment tumor biopsies were available, whether clonotypes were present in the tumor at baseline could not be determined.

Taken with the paper, the label for time point translates to: blood 4 weeks post-SBRT, at nephrectomy. The sample's treatment or condition, from its label and the paper: 15 Gy SBRT to primary tumor, nephrectomy 4 weeks later. The samples were drawn from a clinical trial, where primary renal cell carcinomas were treated with 15 Gy of stereotactic body radiation therapy and then removed by nephrectomy 4 weeks afterward. To follow tumor-enriched clonotypes, peripheral blood was collected serially from radiation-treated patients at baseline and again at 2 weeks and 4 weeks after SBRT. Every patient had renal cell carcinoma of clear cell pathology. Genomic DNA for TCR sequencing was prepared using the QIAamp DNA Blood Mini Kit (Qiagen). Only samples passing all quality control checks were included in the analyses. From a lookup of the germline V gene (reference sequence), CDR1 and CDR2 are SSHAT and FNYEAQ. The CDR3 numbers 15 residues from cysteine through phenylalanine. The retained sequence is limited to the CDR3, 45 bases, with the frame set at the first base. From V the trimming removes 5 bases and from J it removes 4 bases, while the gene matches leave 6 bases of the junction unaccounted for.

With regard to this clone: The antigen it binds to is not known. No much larger clonotype is one base removed from it; base qualities were not supplied.

Following the manufacturer's recommendations, the immunoSEQ kit was used to generate TCR beta libraries from genomic DNA. Library preparation used a first multiplex PCR with proprietary primers, then a second PCR adding unique barcodes, with bead cleanups after each round. A kit-provided positive control reaction and a negative control reaction were included in every sample batch. The final libraries were assessed on an Agilent 4200 TapeStation D1000 ScreenTape, pooled by volume, and quantified by qPCR. Sequencing was performed on an Illumina NextSeq500 using a MidOutput 150-cycle cartridge, with 156 Read1 cycles, 15 Index1 cycles, and the kit custom primers. The pooled library was loaded at roughly 0.9 pM with roughly 19% PhiX control spiked in. In the source study's methods: Vendor-processed data were analyzed in R, with a clonotype defined as all T cells sharing the same CDR3 nucleotide sequence. In the clone abundance analyses, frequencies were normalized to the 10,000 most abundant clones in each sample. Public T cell clones, which averaged fewer than five per sample, were excluded before analysis. A difference in abundance of at least 32-fold between compartments was used to define tumor-enriched and baseline blood-enriched clonotypes. Clonotypes expanded or contracted between blood time points were identified with a beta-binomial differential abundance model. The Baroni-Urbani and Buser coefficient was used to measure tumor-blood repertoire similarity, and groups were compared with two-tailed Wilcoxon tests in R. TCRdb retrieved this table from immuneACCESS and kept in-frame rearrangements only. Not all clones are present; in checked studies, unresolved V genes account for under half, and no reason is known for the remainder. V and J calls and clone size are given by that table; D and trimming were obtained from the DNA. For this sample there are some 64,000 clones; more than 60% appear just once. Approximately 6.8% of the sample is held by the ten biggest clonotypes.

This receptor chain uses TRBV7-7 and TRBJ1-3; 9 nucleotides in the junction match TRBD1. The sample was blood, taken from a patient whose treatment included radiotherapy and nephrectomy. The receptor was derived from a man aged 60 to 75 with renal cell carcinoma. The CDR3 is CASSQGQGLGNTIYF. The nucleotide sequence reads TGTGCCAGCAGCCAAGGACAGGGGTTGGGAAACACCATATATTTT.